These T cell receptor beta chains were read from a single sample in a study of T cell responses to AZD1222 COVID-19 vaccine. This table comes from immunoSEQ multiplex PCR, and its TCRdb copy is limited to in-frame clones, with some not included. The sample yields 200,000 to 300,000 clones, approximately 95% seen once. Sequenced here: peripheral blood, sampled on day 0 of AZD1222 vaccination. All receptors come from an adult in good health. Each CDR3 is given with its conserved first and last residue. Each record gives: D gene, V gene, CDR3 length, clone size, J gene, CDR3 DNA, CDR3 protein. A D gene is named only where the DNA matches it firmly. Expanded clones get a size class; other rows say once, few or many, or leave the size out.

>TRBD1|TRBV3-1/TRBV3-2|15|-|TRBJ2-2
TGTGCCAGCAGCCGCCGGACAGGAGACACCGGGGAGCTGTTTTTT
CASSRRTGDTGELFF
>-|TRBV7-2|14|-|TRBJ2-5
TGTGCCAGCAGCTTAGATTGGGTTGGAGAGACCCAGTACTTC
CASSLDWVGETQYF
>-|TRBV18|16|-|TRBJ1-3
TGTGCCAGCTCACCCAACCCGGCCGGGCCTGGAAACACCATATATTTT
CASSPNPAGPGNTIYF
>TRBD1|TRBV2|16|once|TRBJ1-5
TGTGCCAGCACCCGAGGTGGGGACAGAGAAAATCAGCCCCAGCATTTT
CASTRGGDRENQPQHF
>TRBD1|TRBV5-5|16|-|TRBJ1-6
TGTGCCAGCAGCGGGGGACAGCCTTTAAGTCCGTCACCCCTCCACTTT
CASSGGQPLSPSPLHF
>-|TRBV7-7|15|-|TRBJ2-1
TGTGCCAGCAGCTTAGGGGCAGGGGTGGACAATGAGCAGTTCTTC
CASSLGAGVDNEQFF
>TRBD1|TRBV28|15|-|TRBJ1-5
TGTGCCAGCAATATCCCGCAGGGGGCCGATCAGCCCCAGCATTTT
CASNIPQGADQPQHF
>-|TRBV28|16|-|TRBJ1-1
TGTGCCAGCAGTTTATCATATCCCCAAGCGGACACTGAAGCTTTCTTT
CASSLSYPQADTEAFF
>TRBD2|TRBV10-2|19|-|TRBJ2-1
TGCGCCAGCAGTAATCTTTGGACTAGCGCTCTCCCCGGGGACAATGAGCAGTTCTTC
CASSNLWTSALPGDNEQFF
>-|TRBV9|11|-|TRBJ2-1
TGTGCCAGCAGCCCCGGGAATGAGCAGTTCTTC
CASSPGNEQFF
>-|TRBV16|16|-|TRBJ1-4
TGTGCCAGCAGCCAATCGATGGCAGGGAGAAATGAAAAACTGTTTTTT
CASSQSMAGRNEKLFF
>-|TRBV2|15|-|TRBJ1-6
TGTGCCAGCAGTGCGGAGGCAGGATCAAATTCACCCCTCCACTTT
CASSAEAGSNSPLHF
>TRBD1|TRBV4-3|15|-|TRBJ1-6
TGCGCCAGCAGCCGCGGGACAGGGGGTAATTCACCCCTCCACTTT
CASSRGTGGNSPLHF
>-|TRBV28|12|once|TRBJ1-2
TGTGCCAGCAGTTCCCCCCCACATGGCTACACCTTC
CASSSPPHGYTF
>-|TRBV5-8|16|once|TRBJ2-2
TGTGCCAGCAGCTCGTCAGGACTCACCTACACCGGGGAGCTGTTTTTT
CASSSSGLTYTGELFF
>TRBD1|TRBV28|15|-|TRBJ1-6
TGTGCCAGCAGTTCCAACAGGGGCTATAATTCACCCCTCCACTTT
CASSSNRGYNSPLHF